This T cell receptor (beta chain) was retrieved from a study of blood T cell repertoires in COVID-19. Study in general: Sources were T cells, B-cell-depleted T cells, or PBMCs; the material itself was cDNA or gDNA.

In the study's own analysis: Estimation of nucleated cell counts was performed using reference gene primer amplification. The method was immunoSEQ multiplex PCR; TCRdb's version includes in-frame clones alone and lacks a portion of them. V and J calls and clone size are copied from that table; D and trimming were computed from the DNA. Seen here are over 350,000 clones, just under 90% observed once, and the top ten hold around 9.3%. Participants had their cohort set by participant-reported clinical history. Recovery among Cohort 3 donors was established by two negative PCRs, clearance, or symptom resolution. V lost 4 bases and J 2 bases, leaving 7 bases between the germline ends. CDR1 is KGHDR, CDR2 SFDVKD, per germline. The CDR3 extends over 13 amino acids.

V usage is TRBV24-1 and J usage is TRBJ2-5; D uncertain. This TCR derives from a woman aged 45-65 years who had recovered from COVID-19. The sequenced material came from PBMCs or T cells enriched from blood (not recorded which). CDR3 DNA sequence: TGTGCCACCAGTGACCCCCTACAAGAGACCCAGTACTTC. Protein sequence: CATSDPLQETQYF.